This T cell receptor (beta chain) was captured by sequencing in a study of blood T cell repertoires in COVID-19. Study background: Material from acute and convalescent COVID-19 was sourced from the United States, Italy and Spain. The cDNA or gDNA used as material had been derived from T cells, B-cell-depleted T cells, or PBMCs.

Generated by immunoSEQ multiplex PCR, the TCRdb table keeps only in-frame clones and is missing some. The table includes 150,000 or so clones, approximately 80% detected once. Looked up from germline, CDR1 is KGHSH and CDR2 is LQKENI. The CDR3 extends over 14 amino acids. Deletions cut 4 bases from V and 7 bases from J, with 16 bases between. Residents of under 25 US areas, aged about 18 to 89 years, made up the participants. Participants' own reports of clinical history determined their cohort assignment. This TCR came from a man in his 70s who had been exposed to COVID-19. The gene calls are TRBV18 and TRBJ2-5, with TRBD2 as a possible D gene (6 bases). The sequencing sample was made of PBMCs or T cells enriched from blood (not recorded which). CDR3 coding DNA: TGTGCCAGCTCACTTGTAGGCGGGGATGGGACCCAGTACTTC. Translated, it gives CASSLVGGDGTQYF. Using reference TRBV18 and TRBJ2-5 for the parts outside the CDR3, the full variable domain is NAGVMQNPRHLVRRRGQEARLRCSPMKGHSHVYWYRQLPEEGLKFMVYLQKENIIDESGMPKERFSAEFPKEGPSILRIQQVVRGDSAAYFCASSLVGGDGTQYFGPGTRLLVL.